This entry is about one T cell receptor beta chain. Other DNA variants within this sample encode the same CDR3. The CDR3 loop spans 14 amino acids. J lost 2 bases, V lost 4 bases, and 2 bases had no gene match. CDR1 is MNHEY, CDR2 SMNVEV, per germline (reference sequence). The sample originates from a study of control samples from healthy donors and cancer patients. TCRdb keeps only in-frame clones here, not all; method: immunoSEQ multiplex PCR. The table includes about 160,000 clones, approximately 94% detected once. Specimen: PBMCs. The chain links TRBV27 to TRBJ1-5, with TRBD1 matching over 7 bases. The receptor comes from a man in his sixties with colorectal cancer. CDR3: CASSSGQGNQPQHF. CDR3 DNA sequence: TGTGCCAGCAGTTCAGGACAGGGCAATCAGCCCCAGCATTTT.